One sample yielded the 14 T cell receptor beta chains listed below, sequenced in a study of cytomegalovirus exposure and HLA in healthy donors (dated by TCRdb to 2017 to 2019). The library was prepared using the immunoSEQ multiplex PCR assay. A mixture of 60 forward primers for TCR Vbeta segments and 13 reverse primers for TCR Jbeta segments was used in the multiplex PCR. TCRdb provides this immuneACCESS table in a form limited to in-frame rearrangements. Some clones are lacking; in checked studies, under half of them reflect an unresolved V gene, and why the rest are absent is not known. This sample is represented by roughly 150,000 clones; roughly 67% of them were singletons. The ten most abundant clones make up approximately 5.4% of the sample. Input material: PBMCs. These receptors were taken from a woman aged 18 to 35 in good health and CMV-seropositive.

This clone has only one observation. The J gene is TRBJ1-2, the V gene TRBV6-5, with D possibly TRBD1 on 6 matching bases. Trimming left V 6 bases short and J 7 bases short, with 9 bases between. The length of the CDR3 is 11 residues. Germline loops: CDR1 MNHEY, CDR2 SVGAGI. The CDR3 sequence: CASSQGGGYTF. DNA of the CDR3: TGTGCCAGCAGCCAAGGGGGTGGCTACACCTTC.

This sequence joins TRBV11-1 and TRBJ1-6; 11 nucleotides agree with TRBD1. V dropped 5 bases and J dropped 9; count of bases not matched to a gene: 6. CDR1 SGHAT and CDR2 FQDESV come from the germline V gene (reference sequence). The CDR3 has 15 residues. The CDR3 loop is CASSARTGGSSPLHF. CDR3 sequence (DNA): TGTGCCAGCAGCGCACGGACAGGGGGCAGTTCACCCCTCCACTTT.

The rearrangement joins TRBV5-5 to TRBJ1-2; no firm D call. Germline V gene lookup returns CDR1 SGHKS and CDR2 YYEKEE (reference sequence). V was clipped by 4 bases and J by 8 bases, with 12 bases between them. The length of the CDR3 is 12 residues. The CDR3 DNA follows: TGTGCCAGCAGCCCTCAGGCCTGGGGCTACACCTTC. This translates into CASSPQAWGYTF.

This chain joins TRBV2 and TRBJ2-7, with D hard to call. V dropped 0 bases and J dropped 3 bases, with 15 bases sitting between them. The CDR3 length is 16 residues. The V gene's germline CDR1 is SNHLY and CDR2 FYNNEI. The CDR3 DNA sequence: TGTGCCAGCAGTGAAGCGCTCGAGTTCGTAATCTACGAGCAGTACTTC. Amino acids: CASSEALEFVIYEQYF.

The rearrangement links TRBV6-6 to TRBJ1-2; a weak D match, TRBD1 (5 bases). This CDR3 has 14 residues. Germline V gene data show CDR1 as MNHNY and CDR2 as SVGAGI (reference sequence). The V and J ends lost 8 bases and 7 bases respectively, with 20 bases between them. The CDR3 DNA follows: TGTGCCAGCCATCAAGGGGCCACTTCGGGTGGCTACACCTTC. It yields the protein CASHQGATSGGYTF.

CDR3 DNA: TGTGCCAGCAGCTTAGAGGGGAGCCCTGGAAACACCATATATTTT. Translation: CASSLEGSPGNTIYF. The rearrangement links TRBV11-2 to TRBJ1-3; D gene unclear. The CDR3 totals 15 residues. CDR1 and CDR2 from the germline V gene are SGHAT and FQNNGV. The V and J ends lost 0 bases and 2 bases respectively, with 8 bases between them.

In its sample, this clone was seen a few times. This sequence joins TRBV5-4 and TRBJ2-7; 7 bases line up with TRBD1. The ends lost 0 bases at V and 6 bases at J; junction bases unmatched: 6. CDR1 and CDR2 (germline): SGHNT, YYREEE (reference sequence). The CDR3 length is 14 residues. The CDR3 sequence: CASSLVQGVGEQYF. CDR3 sequence (DNA): TGTGCCAGCAGCTTGGTCCAGGGGGTCGGCGAGCAGTACTTC.

The chain is built from TRBV30 and TRBJ1-6; 7 bases are a match to TRBD1. Germline V lookup: CDR1 GTSNPN, CDR2 SVGIG (reference sequence). The CDR3 totals 15 residues. With V trimmed by 2 bases and J by 7 bases, 8 bases remained unmatched. The CDR3 DNA follows: TGTGCCTGGAGTAGGGGTGGACAGGACAATTCACCCCTCCACTTT. Translation: CAWSRGGQDNSPLHF.

The genes are TRBV7-2 and TRBJ1-4; D is possibly TRBD1 (5 bases). The germline V gene has CDR1 SGHTA and CDR2 FQGNSA. The germline V and J ends were trimmed by 5 bases and 7 bases, with 8 bases remaining between them. The CDR3 is 12 residues long. The DNA of the CDR3 is TGTGCCAGCAGCCAAGACAGTGAAAAACTGTTTTTT. This codes for CASSQDSEKLFF.

This sequence joins TRBV2 and TRBJ2-7, with TRBD1 matching 9 bases. Unmatched junction bases numbered 12, after V lost 4 bases and J lost 5 bases. Germline values: CDR1 SNHLY, CDR2 FYNNEI. The CDR3 is 16 residues long. The CDR3 region is CASSVAGQGSRNEQYF. The CDR3 nucleotides are TGTGCCAGCAGTGTAGCAGGACAGGGGAGTCGGAACGAGCAGTACTTC.

In its sample, this clone was seen once. The chain has TRBV19 and TRBJ1-2; D gene unclear. Germline CDR1 reads LNHDA; CDR2 reads SQIVND (reference sequence). The CDR3 runs 12 residues. As DNA, the CDR3 is TGTGCGGCCCAGAACGATAACTATGGCTACACCTTC. Translation gives CAAQNDNYGYTF.

The gene calls are TRBV7-9 and TRBJ2-7; a possible D gene is TRBD1 (6 bases). V was pared by 6 bases and J by 3 bases, with 15 bases between. This CDR3 spans 14 amino acids. CDR1 SEHNR and CDR2 FQNEAQ come from the germline V gene (reference sequence). CDR3 loop: CASRAEVGGYEQYF. CDR3 DNA: TGTGCCAGCAGGGCCGAGGTAGGGGGCTACGAGCAGTACTTC.

V gene TRBV5-4 combines with J gene TRBJ2-5, with TRBD2 identical over 13 bases. V lost 4 bases and J lost 5; bases outside the gene matches: 11. Germline CDR1 reads SGHNT; CDR2 reads YYREEE (reference sequence). The CDR3 contains 17 residues. Here the CDR3 reads CASSRTSGGAVVETQYF. As DNA, the CDR3 is TGTGCCAGCAGCCGGACTAGCGGGGGCGCCGTGGTGGAGACCCAGTACTTC.

This clone turned up a few times. The chain employs TRBV10-3 and TRBJ1-1; 10 positions match TRBD1. V dropped 5 bases and J dropped 6; count of bases not matched to a gene: 9. The CDR3 totals 15 residues. Germline V gene lookup returns CDR1 ENHRY and CDR2 SYGVKD. As DNA, the CDR3 is TGTGCCATCAGTACCGGGACAGGGGAAAACGCTGAAGCTTTCTTT. Amino acids: CAISTGTGENAEAFF.